This TCR beta chain was identified during a study of blood T cell repertoires in COVID-19. The wider study: The study drew acute and convalescent COVID-19 samples from the United States, Italy and Spain. Sources were T cells, B-cell-depleted T cells, or PBMCs; the material itself was cDNA or gDNA.

V lost 6 bases and J lost 5, with 16 bases in between. Germline CDR1 reads MGHDK; CDR2 reads SYGVNS. The CDR3 runs to 14 residues. Original data processing: The authors estimated nucleated cell counts from reference gene primer amplification. Here immunoSEQ multiplex PCR was the method, and the copy in TCRdb shows in-frame clones only, minus some. That table supplies the V and J calls and clone size; D and trimming were determined from the DNA. The sample contains about 210,000 clones, around four fifths of which appear only once. Sequencing was performed on peripheral blood. This sequence was found in a woman between 45 and 65 years old with acute or convalescent COVID-19. This chain connects TRBV25-1 to TRBJ1-2; D is perhaps TRBD1 (5 bases). This chain's CDR3 is CASRASAGRYGYTF. The CDR3 nucleotides are TGTGCCAGCAGAGCCTCCGCAGGGCGGTATGGCTACACCTTC.